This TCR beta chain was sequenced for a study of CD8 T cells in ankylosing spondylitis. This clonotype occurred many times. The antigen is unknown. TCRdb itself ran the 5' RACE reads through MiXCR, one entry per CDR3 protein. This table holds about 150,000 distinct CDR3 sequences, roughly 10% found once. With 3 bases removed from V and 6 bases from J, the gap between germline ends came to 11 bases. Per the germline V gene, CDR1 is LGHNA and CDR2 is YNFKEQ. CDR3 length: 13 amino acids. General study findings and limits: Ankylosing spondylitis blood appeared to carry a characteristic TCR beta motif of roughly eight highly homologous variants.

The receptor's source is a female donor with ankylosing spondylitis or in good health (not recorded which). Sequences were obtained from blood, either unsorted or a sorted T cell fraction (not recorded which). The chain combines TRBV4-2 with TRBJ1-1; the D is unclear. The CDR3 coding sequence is TGTGCCAGCAGCCAGACCCTAAGTTCTGAAGCTTTCTTT. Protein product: CASSQTLSSEAFF.